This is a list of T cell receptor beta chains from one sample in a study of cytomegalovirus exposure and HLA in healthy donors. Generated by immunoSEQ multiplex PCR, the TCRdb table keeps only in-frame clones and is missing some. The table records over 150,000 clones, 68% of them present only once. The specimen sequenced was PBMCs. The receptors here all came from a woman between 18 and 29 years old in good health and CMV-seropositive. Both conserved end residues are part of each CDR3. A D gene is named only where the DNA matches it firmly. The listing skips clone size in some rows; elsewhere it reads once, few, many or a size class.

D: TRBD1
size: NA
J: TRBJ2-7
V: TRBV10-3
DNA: TGTGCCATCAGTCCGGGACAGGGATCGGGGCAGTACTTC
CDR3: CAISPGQGSGQYF

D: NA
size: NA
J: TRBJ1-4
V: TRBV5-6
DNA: TGTGCCAGCAGCTTTGTCGTGGACAGAGCTAATGAAAAACTGTTTTTT
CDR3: CASSFVVDRANEKLFF

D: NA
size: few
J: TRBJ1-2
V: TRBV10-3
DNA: TGTGCCACCGAAGCCGGGACATACAATGGCTACACCTTC
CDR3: CATEAGTYNGYTF

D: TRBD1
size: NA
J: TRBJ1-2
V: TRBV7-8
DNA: TGTGCCAGCAGCGCCGGACAGGGGGACTATGGCTACACCTTC
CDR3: CASSAGQGDYGYTF

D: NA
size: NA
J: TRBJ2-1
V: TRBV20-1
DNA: TGCAGTGCCACACGACGGAGTGAGCAGTTCTTC
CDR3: CSATRRSEQFF

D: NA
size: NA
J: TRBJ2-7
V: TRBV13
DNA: TGTGCCAGCAGCTTGGAGGGGGCTAAAGAGCAGTACTTC
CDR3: CASSLEGAKEQYF

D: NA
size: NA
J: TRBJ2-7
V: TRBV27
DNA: TGTGCCAGCAGTTGGGGAAGACAGGATGAAGCCTACGAGCAGTACTTC
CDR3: CASSWGRQDEAYEQYF

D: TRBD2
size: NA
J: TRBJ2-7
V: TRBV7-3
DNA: TGTGCCAGCAGCCCGGCTAGCGGGAGCACTATCTACGAGCAGTACTTC
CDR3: CASSPASGSTIYEQYF

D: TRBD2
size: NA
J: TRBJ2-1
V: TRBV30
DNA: TGTGCCTGGATAGGGGCCGCCGTAGCGGGAGATAATGAGCAGTTCTTC
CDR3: CAWIGAAVAGDNEQFF

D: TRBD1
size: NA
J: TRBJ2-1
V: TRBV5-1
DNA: TGCGCCAGCAGCTTCACCTTCAGGGGGCCAGCCTACAATGAGCAGTTCTTC
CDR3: CASSFTFRGPAYNEQFF

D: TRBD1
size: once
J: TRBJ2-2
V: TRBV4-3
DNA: TGCGCCAGCAGCCAAGTACCCGGGACAGAAAGTTTCACCGGGGAGCTGTTTTTT
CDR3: CASSQVPGTESFTGELFF

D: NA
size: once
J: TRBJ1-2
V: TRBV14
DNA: TGTGCCAGCAGCCAAGAACCCGCGGGGGCCCTCTATGGCTACACCTTC
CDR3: CASSQEPAGALYGYTF

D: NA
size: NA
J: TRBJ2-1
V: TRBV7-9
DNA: TGTGCCAGCAGCTCTAGGCCCGTGCTCGGTGAGCAGTTCTTC
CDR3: CASSSRPVLGEQFF

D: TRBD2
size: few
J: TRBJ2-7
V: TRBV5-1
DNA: TGCGCCAGCAGGTTGACTAGCGGTTCCTACGAGCAGTACTTC
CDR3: CASRLTSGSYEQYF

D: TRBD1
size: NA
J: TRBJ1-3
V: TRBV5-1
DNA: TGCGCCTGCGGACAGGGACCGCCTGGAAACACCATATATTTT
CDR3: CACGQGPPGNTIYF

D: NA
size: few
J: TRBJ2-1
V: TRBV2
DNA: TGTGCCGGTAGACAGTCCTACAATGAGCAGTTCTTC
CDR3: CAGRQSYNEQFF

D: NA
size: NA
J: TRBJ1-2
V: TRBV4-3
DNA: TGCGCCAGCAGCCAAGAACCGGGACTAAGACTGGGCTACACCTTC
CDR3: CASSQEPGLRLGYTF

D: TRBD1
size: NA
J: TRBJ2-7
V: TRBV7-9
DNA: TGTGCCAGCAGCTTAGTAATCGGGACAGCCTACGAGCAGTACTTC
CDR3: CASSLVIGTAYEQYF

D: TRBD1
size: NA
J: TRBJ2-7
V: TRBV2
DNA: TGTGCCAGCATCCGGACAGGAGTCTACGAGCAGTACTTC
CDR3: CASIRTGVYEQYF

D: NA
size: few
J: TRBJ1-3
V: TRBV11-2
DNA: TGTGCCAGCAGCCCCCGCGCGGGGAGCTCTGGAAACACCATATATTTT
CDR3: CASSPRAGSSGNTIYF

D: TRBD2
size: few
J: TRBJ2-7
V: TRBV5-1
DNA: TGCGCCAGCAGCCCGGGACTAGCCGACGAGCAGTACTTC
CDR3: CASSPGLADEQYF